This is a list of T cell receptor beta chains from one sample in a study of tumor-infiltrating lymphocytes in localized non-small cell lung cancer. Measured with immunoSEQ multiplex PCR; TCRdb has only the in-frame clones, and not every one. The table shows about 11,000 clones, with around 85% occurring only once. Sequenced sample: uninvolved lung tissue not adjacent to the tumor. The receptors were gathered from a human donor with non-small cell lung cancer. Both conserved end residues are part of each CDR3. Fields, in order: J gene, clone size, D gene, V gene, CDR3 protein, CDR3 DNA. D genes are given only for firm matches. Rows give clone size only sometimes, using once, few, many, or a class for an expanded clone.

j_gene: TRBJ1-3
abundance: once
d_gene: TRBD1
v_gene: TRBV12-5
CDR3aa: CASNPGQGLGVYF
CDR3nt: TGTGCTAGTAACCCGGGACAGGGCCTCGGGGTATATTTT

j_gene: TRBJ2-5
abundance: -
d_gene: -
v_gene: TRBV14
CDR3aa: CASSQDSLQETQYF
CDR3nt: TGTGCCAGCAGCCAAGACAGCCTCCAAGAGACCCAGTACTTC

j_gene: TRBJ1-5
abundance: -
d_gene: -
v_gene: TRBV5-1
CDR3aa: CASSFNSGSNQPQHF
CDR3nt: TGCGCCAGCAGCTTCAACTCAGGGAGCAATCAGCCCCAGCATTTT

j_gene: TRBJ1-2
abundance: -
d_gene: TRBD1
v_gene: TRBV19
CDR3aa: CASSIGTGLYGYTF
CDR3nt: TGTGCCAGTAGTATAGGGACAGGGTTGTATGGCTACACCTTC

j_gene: TRBJ1-3
abundance: once
d_gene: -
v_gene: TRBV28
CDR3aa: CASGLNSGNTIYF
CDR3nt: TGTGCCAGCGGGTTGAACTCTGGAAACACCATATATTTT

j_gene: TRBJ1-2
abundance: -
d_gene: TRBD1
v_gene: TRBV27
CDR3aa: CASRGQTGYTF
CDR3nt: TGTGCCAGCAGGGGACAGACTGGCTACACCTTC

j_gene: TRBJ2-7
abundance: -
d_gene: -
v_gene: TRBV6-1
CDR3aa: CASRLTGNYEQYF
CDR3nt: TGTGCCAGCAGGTTAACAGGGAACTACGAGCAGTACTTC

j_gene: TRBJ2-5
abundance: -
d_gene: TRBD1
v_gene: TRBV7-9
CDR3aa: CASSLGQGVQETQYF
CDR3nt: TGTGCCAGCAGCCTGGGACAGGGGGTACAAGAGACCCAGTACTTC

j_gene: TRBJ1-4
abundance: -
d_gene: -
v_gene: TRBV11-2
CDR3aa: CASSSALGWVREANEKLFF
CDR3nt: TGTGCCAGCAGCTCAGCCCTGGGATGGGTCAGGGAAGCTAATGAAAAACTGTTTTTT

j_gene: TRBJ1-3
abundance: once
d_gene: -
v_gene: TRBV30
CDR3aa: CALLRDGNTIYF
CDR3nt: TGTGCCCTCCTCCGGGATGGAAACACCATATATTTT

j_gene: TRBJ2-5
abundance: -
d_gene: -
v_gene: TRBV5-1
CDR3aa: CASSLDETQYF
CDR3nt: TGCGCCAGCAGCTTGGACGAGACCCAGTACTTC

j_gene: TRBJ2-3
abundance: -
d_gene: TRBD1
v_gene: TRBV6-6
CDR3aa: CASSFGQDTDTQYF
CDR3nt: TGTGCCAGCAGTTTCGGACAGGACACAGATACGCAGTATTTT